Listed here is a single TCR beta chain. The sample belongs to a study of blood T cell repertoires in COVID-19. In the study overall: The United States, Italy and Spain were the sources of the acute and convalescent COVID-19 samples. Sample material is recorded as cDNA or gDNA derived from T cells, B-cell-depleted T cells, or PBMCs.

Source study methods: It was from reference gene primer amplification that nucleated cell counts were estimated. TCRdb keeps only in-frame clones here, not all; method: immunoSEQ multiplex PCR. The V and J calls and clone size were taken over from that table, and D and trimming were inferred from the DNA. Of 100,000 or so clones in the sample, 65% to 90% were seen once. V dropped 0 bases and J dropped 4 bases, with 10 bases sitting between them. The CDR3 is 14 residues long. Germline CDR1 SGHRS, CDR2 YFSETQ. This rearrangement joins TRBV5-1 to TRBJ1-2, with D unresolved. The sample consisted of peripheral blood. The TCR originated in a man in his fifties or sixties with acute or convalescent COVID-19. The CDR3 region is CASSLDPVSYGYTF. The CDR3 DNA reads TGCGCCAGCAGCTTGGATCCGGTCTCCTATGGCTACACCTTC.